This T cell receptor (beta chain) was sequenced in a study of blood T cells in healthy people across ages. Findings of the study overall: Older age coincided with a roughly linear decline in TCR beta diversity per million T cells. Estimates based on one million T cells were treated as lower bounds.

A J-beta primer mix and a sample-barcoded 5' primer were used in a second PCR of about 7 to 12 cycles. TCRdb called the 5' RACE reads again in MiXCR, with one record for every CDR3 protein. The sample consists of over a million distinct CDR3 sequences, over 35% of them appearing once. With respect to this clonotype: Antigen unknown.

Looked up from germline, CDR1 is SGHRS and CDR2 is YFSETQ. The V end was cut by 4 bases, the J end by 2 bases, with 15 bases between. The CDR3 has 15 residues. Sequenced sample: blood. The sequence was obtained from a woman aged 55 to 70 in good health. V is TRBV5-1 and J is TRBJ2-5, with D perhaps assigned TRBD1 or TRBD2 (5 bases each). The CDR3 region has the DNA TGCGCCAGCAGCAGACCGGGATGGGGGCAAGAGACCCAGTACTTC. Translated, it gives CASSRPGWGQETQYF.